This T cell receptor beta chain was identified in a study of technical replicates of blood from a few donors. Libraries were prepared by immunoSEQ multiplex PCR; TCRdb keeps only in-frame clonotypes and omits some of them. In the table there are approximately 16,000 clones, roughly 86% of which are singletons. V gave up 1 base and J gave up 7 bases; unmatched junction bases: 16. The CDR3 has 18 residues. Germline V gene lookup returns CDR1 MGHRA and CDR2 YSYEKL. The specimen was PBMCs. The receptor's source is a human donor in good health. This chain links TRBV4-1 with TRBJ2-1, with TRBD2 matching 7 bases. The CDR3 sequence: CASSQGMLRREYGNEQFF. The CDR3 bases are TGCGCCAGCAGCCAAGGAATGTTAAGGCGGGAGTATGGGAATGAGCAGTTCTTC.